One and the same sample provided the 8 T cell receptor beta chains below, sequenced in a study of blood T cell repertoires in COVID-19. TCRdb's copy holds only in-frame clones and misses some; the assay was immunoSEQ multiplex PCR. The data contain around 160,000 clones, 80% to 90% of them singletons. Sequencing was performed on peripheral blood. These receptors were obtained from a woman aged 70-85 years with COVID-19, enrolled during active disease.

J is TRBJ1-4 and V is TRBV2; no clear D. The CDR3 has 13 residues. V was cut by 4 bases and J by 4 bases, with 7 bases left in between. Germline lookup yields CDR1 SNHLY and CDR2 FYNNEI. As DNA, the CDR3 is TGTGCCAGCAGTGCGGGTTATAATGAAAAACTGTTTTTT. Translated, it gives CASSAGYNEKLFF.

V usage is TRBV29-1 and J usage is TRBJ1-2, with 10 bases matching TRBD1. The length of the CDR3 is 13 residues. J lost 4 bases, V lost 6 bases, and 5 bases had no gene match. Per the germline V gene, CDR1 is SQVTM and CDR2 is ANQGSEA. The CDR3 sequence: CSVRQGASYGYTF. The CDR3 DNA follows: TGCAGCGTCCGACAGGGGGCCTCCTATGGCTACACCTTC.

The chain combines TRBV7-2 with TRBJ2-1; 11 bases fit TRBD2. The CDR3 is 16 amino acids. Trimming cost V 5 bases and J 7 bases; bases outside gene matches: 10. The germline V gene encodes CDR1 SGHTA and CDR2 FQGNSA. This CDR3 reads CASSATPSGGRNEQFF. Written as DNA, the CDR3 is TGTGCCAGCAGCGCTACTCCTAGCGGGGGGAGGAATGAGCAGTTCTTC.

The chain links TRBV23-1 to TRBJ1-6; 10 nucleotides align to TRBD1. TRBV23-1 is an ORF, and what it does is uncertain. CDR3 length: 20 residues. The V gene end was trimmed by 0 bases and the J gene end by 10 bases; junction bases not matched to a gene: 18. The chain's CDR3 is CASSQSKSPRQGAKGSPLHF. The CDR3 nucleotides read TGCGCCAGCAGTCAATCAAAGTCCCCACGACAGGGGGCTAAGGGGTCACCCCTCCACTTT.

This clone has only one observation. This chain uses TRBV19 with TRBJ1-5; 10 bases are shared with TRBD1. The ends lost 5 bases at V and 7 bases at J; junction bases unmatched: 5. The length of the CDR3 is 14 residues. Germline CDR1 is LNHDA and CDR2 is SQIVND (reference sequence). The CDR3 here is CASSFRTGGQPQHF. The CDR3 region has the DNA TGTGCCAGTAGTTTCCGGACAGGGGGACAGCCCCAGCATTTT.

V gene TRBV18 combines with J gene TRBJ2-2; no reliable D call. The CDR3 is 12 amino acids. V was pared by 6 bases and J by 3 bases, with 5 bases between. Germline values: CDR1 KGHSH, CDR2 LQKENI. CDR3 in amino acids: CASSGDTGELFF. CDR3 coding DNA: TGTGCCAGCTCTGGAGACACCGGGGAGCTGTTTTTT.

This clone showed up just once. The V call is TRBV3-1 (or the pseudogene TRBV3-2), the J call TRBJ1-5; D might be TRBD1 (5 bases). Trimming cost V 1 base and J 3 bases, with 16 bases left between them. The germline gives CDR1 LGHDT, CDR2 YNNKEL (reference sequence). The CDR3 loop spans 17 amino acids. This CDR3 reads CASSQGITGDSNQPQHF. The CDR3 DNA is TGTGCCAGCAGCCAAGGAATAACAGGAGACTCCAATCAGCCCCAGCATTTT.

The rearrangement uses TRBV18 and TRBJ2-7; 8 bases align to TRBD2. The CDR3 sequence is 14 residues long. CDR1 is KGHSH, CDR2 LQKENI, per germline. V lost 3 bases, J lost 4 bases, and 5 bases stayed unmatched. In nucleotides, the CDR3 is TGTGCCAGCTCACCTGGGCGGGGGGCATACGAGCAGTACTTC. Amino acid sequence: CASSPGRGAYEQYF.